This TCR beta chain emerged from a study of PD-1 blockade in mismatch repair-deficient tumors. Study background: Patients had 12 mismatch repair-deficient cancer types, all previously treated and progressing. General observations from the study: After pembrolizumab, tumor-resident clones rose rapidly, then generally contracted before radiologic responses.

Libraries were prepared by immunoSEQ multiplex PCR; TCRdb keeps only in-frame clonotypes and omits some of them. The profile shows roughly 120,000 clones, about 90% of them singletons. Every patient had mismatch repair deficiency by PCR or immunohistochemistry. TCR sequencing covered three patients who responded to pembrolizumab. V lost 5 bases to trimming and J lost 4 bases; unmatched junction nucleotides: 6. The CDR3 length is 16 residues. Germline CDR1 and CDR2: LGHNA and YNFKEQ. Notes on this clone: No antigen is known for it.

J is TRBJ2-1 and V is TRBV4-2, with TRBD2 identical over 12 bases. Sequenced material: peripheral blood, taken 70 to 72 weeks after starting pembrolizumab. The sequence came from an adult with mismatch repair-deficient cancer. CDR3 in DNA: TGTGCCAGCAGCGGTTGGACTAGCGGGACTTACAATGAGCAGTTCTTC. Amino acid sequence: CASSGWTSGTYNEQFF.